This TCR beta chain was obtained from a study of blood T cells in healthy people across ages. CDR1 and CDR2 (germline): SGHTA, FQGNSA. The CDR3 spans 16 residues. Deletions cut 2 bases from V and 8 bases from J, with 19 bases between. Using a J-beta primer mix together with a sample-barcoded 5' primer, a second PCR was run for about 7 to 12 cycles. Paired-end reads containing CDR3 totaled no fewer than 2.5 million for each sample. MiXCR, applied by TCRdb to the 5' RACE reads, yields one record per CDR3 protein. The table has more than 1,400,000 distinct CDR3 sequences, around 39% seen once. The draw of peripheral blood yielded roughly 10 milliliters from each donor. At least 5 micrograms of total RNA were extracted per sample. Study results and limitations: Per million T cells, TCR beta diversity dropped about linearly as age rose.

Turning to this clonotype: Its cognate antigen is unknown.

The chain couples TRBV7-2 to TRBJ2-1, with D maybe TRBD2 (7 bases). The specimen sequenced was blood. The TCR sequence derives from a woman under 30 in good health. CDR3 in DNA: TGTGCCAGCAGCTTATGGCTAGGGGGGGGGCCGGATGAGCAGTTCTTC. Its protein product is CASSLWLGGGPDEQFF.